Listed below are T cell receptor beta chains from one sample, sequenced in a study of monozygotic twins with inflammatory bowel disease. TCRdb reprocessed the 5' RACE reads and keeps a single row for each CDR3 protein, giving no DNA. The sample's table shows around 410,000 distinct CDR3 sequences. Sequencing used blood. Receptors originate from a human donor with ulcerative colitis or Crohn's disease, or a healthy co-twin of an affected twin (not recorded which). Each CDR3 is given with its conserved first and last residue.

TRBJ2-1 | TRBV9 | CASSVGGLTPEQFF
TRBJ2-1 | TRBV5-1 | CASSIRDISVNEQFF
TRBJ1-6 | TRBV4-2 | CASSQVPLRGLGNSPLHF
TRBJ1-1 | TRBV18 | CASSQTGDNTEAFF
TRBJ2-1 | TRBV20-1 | CSAEISYNEQFF
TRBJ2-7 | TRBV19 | CASSIGGQGVYEQYF
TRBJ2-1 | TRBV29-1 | CSVTSVDRWDEQFF
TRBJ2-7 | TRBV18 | CASSPGLAGGQDEQYF
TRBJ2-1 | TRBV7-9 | CASSLGNPPYNEQFF
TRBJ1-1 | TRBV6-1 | CASSELLGTNTEAFF
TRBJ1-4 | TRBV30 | CAWTGDVGEKLFF
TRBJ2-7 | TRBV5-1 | CASSSVGTGGRYEQYF
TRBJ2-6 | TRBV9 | CASSVEAGISGANVLTF
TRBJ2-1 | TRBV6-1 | CASRPDRAVYNEQFF
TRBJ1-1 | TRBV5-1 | CASSPGGGGDSGAFF
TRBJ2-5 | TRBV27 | CASSTGTSGLRTQYF
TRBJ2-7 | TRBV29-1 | CSGDPLAHTYEQYF
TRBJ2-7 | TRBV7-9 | CASSSQREFYEQYF
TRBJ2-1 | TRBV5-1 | CASSLLRDSKDLNNEQFF
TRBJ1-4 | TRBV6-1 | CASSLTTGLGEKLFF
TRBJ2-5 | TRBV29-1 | CSVAAGRQQETQYF
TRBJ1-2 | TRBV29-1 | CSVERGYRYGYTF